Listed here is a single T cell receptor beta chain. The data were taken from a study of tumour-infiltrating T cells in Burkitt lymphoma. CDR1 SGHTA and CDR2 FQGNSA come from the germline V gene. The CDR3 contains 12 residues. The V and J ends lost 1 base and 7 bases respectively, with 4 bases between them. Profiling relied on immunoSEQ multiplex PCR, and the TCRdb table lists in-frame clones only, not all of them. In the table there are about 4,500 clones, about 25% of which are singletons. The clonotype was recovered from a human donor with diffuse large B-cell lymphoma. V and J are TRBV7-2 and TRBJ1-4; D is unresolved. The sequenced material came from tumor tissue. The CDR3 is CASSLEGEKLFF. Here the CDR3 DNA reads TGTGCCAGCAGCTTAGAGGGTGAAAAACTGTTTTTT. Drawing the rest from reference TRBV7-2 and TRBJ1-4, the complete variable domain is GAGVSQSPSNKVTEKGKDVELRCDPISGHTALYWYRQSLGQGLEFLIYFQGNSAPDKSGLPSDRFSAERTGGSVSTLTIQRTQQEDSAVYLCASSLEGEKLFFGSGTQLSVL.